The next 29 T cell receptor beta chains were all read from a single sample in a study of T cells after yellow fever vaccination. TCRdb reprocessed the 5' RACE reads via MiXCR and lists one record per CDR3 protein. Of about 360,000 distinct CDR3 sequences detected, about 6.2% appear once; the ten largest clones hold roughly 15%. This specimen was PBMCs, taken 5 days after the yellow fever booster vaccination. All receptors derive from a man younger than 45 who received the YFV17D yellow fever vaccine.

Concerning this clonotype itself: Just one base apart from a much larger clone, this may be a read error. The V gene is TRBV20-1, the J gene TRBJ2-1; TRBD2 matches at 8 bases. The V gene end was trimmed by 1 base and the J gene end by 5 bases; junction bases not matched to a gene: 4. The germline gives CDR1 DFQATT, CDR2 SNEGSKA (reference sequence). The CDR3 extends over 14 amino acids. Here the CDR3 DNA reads TGCAGTGCTAGAGTGGCGGGAGGCCACAATGAGCAGTTCTTC. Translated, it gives CSARVAGGHNEQFF.

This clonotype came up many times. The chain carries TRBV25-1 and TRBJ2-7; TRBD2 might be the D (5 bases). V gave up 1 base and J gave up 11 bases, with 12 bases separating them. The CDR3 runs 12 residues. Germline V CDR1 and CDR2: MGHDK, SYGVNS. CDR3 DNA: TGTGCCAGCAGTGAATCTTACCGAGCGGAGTACTTC. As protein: CASSESYRAEYF.

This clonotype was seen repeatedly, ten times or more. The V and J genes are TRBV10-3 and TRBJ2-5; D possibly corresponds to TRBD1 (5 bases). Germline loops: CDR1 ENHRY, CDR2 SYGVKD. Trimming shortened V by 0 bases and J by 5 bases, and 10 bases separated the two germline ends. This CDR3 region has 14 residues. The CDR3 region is CAISESGRAETQYF. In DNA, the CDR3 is TGTGCCATCAGTGAGTCCGGCAGGGCGGAGACCCAGTACTTC.

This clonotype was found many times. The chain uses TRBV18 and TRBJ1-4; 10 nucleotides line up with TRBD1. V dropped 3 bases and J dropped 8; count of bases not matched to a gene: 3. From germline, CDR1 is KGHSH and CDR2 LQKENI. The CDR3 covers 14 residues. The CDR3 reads CASSPDRGYEKLFF. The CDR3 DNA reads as TGTGCCAGCTCACCGGACAGGGGGTACGAAAAACTGTTTTTT. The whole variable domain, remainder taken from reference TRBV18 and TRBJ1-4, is NAGVMQNPRHLVRRRGQEARLRCSPMKGHSHVYWYRQLPEEGLKFMVYLQKENIIDESGMPKERFSAEFPKEGPSILRIQQVVRGDSAAYFCASSPDRGYEKLFFGSGTQLSVL.

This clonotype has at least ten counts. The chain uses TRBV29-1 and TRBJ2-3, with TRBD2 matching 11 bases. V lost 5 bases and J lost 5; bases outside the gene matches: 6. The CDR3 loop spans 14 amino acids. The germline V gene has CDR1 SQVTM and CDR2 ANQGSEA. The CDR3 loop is CSVLTSGSVDTQYF. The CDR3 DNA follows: TGCAGCGTTCTTACTAGCGGGAGTGTAGATACGCAGTATTTT.

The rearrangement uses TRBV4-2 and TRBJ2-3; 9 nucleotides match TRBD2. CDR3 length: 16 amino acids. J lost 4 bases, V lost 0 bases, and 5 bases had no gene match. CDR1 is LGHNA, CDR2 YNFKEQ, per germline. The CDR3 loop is CASSQEGAGGPDTQYF. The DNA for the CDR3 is TGTGCCAGCAGCCAAGAAGGAGCGGGAGGTCCAGATACGCAGTATTTT.

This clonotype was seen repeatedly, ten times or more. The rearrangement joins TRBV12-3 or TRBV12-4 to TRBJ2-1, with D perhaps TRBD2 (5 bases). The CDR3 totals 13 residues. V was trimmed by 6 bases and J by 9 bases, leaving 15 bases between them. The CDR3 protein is CASSPRSLAEQFF. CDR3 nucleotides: TGTGCCAGCAGCCCCCGGAGCCTAGCTGAGCAGTTCTTC.

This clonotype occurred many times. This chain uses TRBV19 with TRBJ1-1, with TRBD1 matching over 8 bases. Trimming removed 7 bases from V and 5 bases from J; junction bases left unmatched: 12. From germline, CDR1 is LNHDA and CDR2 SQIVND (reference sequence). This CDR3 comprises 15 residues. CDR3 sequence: CASKDFGQGRTEAFF. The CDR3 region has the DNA TGTGCCAGTAAAGATTTCGGACAGGGAAGGACTGAAGCTTTCTTT.

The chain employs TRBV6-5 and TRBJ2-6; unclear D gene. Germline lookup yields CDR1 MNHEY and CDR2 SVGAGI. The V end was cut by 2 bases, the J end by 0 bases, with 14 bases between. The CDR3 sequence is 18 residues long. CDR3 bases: TGTGCCAGCAGTTACACAGCATGGGGAAGCTCTGGGGCCAACGTCCTGACTTTC. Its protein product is CASSYTAWGSSGANVLTF.

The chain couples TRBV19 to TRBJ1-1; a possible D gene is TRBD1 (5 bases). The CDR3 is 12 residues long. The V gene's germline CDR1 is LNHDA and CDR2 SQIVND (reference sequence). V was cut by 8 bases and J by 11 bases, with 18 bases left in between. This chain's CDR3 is CASSWQGIGAFF. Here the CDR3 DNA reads TGTGCCAGTTCTTGGCAGGGAATAGGCGCTTTCTTT.

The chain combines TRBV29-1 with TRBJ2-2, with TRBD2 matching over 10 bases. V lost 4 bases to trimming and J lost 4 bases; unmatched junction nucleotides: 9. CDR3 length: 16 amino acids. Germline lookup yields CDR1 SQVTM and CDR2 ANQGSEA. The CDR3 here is CSVVQAGGPGTGELFF. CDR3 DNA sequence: TGCAGCGTTGTACAAGCGGGAGGGCCGGGCACCGGGGAGCTGTTTTTT.

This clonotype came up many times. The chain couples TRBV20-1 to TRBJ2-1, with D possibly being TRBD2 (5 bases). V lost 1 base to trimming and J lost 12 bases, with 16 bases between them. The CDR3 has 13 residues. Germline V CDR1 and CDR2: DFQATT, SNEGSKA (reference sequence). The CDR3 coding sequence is TGCAGTGCTAGAGCCGGTGGCGGAGGTTGGCAGTTCTTC. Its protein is CSARAGGGGWQFF.

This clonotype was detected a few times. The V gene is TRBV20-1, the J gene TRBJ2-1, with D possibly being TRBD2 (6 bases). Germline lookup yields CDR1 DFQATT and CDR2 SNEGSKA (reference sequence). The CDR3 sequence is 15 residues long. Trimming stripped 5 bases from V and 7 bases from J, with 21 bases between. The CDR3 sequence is CSAPPFRGMSNEQFF. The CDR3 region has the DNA TGCAGTGCTCCACCTTTTCGCGGGATGAGTAATGAGCAGTTCTTC.

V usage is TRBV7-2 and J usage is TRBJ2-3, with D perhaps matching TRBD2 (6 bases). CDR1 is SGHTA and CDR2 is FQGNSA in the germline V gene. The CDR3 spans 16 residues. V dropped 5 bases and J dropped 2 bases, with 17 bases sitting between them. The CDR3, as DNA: TGTGCCAGCAGCCGGGGAAGCTGGCGGGACACAGATACGCAGTATTTT. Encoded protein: CASSRGSWRDTDTQYF. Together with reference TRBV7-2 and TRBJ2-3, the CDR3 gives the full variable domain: GAGVSQSPSNKVTEKGKDVELRCDPISGHTALYWYRQSLGQGLEFLIYFQGNSAPDKSGLPSDRFSAERTGGSVSTLTIQRTQQEDSAVYLCASSRGSWRDTDTQYFGPGTRLTVL.

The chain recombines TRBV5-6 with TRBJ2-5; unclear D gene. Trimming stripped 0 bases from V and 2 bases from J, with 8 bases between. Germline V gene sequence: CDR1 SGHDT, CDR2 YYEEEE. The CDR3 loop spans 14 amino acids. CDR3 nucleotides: TGTGCCAGCAGCTTGGGGTCCCATCAAGAGACCCAGTACTTC. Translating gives CASSLGSHQETQYF. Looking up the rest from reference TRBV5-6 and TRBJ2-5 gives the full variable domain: DAGVTQSPTHLIKTRGQQVTLRCSPKSGHDTVSWYQQALGQGPQFIFQYYEEEERQRGNFPDRFSGHQFPNYSSELNVNALLLGDSALYLCASSLGSHQETQYFGPGTRLLVL.

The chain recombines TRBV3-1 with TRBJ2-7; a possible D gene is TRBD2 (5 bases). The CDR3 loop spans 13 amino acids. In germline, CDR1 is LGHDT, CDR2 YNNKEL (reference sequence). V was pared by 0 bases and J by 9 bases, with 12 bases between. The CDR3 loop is CASSQDVIGGQYF. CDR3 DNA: TGTGCCAGCAGCCAAGACGTGATCGGAGGGCAGTACTTC.

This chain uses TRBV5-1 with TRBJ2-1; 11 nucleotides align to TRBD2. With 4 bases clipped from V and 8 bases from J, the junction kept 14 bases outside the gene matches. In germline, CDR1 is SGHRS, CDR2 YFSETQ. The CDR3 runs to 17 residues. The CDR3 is CASSPGILAGVVDEQFF. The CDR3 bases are TGCGCCAGCAGCCCAGGGATACTAGCGGGAGTAGTGGATGAGCAGTTCTTC.

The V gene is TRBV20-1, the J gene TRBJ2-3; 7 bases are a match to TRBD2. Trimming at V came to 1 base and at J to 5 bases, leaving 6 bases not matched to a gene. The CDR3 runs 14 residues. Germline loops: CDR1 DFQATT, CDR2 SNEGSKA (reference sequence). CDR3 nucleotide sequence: TGCAGTGCTAGAGTGGCTAGCGGTTTAGATACGCAGTATTTT. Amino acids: CSARVASGLDTQYF.

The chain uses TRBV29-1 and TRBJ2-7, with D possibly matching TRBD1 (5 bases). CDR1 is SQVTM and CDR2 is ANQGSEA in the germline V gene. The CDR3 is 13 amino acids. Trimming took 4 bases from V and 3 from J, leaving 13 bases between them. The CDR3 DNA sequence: TGCAGCGTTGGCACCCAGGGAAGCTACGAGCAGTACTTC. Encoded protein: CSVGTQGSYEQYF.

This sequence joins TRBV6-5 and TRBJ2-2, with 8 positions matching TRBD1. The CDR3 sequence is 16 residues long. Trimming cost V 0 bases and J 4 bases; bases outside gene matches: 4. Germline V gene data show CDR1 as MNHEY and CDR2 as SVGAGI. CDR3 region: CASSYSSRGLTGELFF. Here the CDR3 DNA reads TGTGCCAGCAGTTACTCGAGCAGGGGGCTCACCGGGGAGCTGTTTTTT.

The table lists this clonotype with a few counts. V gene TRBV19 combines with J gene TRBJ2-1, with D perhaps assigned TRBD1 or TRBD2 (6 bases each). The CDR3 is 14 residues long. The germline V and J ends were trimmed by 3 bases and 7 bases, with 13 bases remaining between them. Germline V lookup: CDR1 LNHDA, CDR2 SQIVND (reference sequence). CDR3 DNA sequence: TGTGCCAGTAGTATCAGTGGGGGGCTGAATGAGCAGTTCTTC. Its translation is CASSISGGLNEQFF.

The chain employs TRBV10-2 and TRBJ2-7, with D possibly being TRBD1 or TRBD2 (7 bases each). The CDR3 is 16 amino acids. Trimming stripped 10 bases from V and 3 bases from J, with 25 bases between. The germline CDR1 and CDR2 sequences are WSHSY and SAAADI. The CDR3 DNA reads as TGCGCCACCTTAGATTTACCCACAGGGGAGGGCTACGAGCAGTACTTC. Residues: CATLDLPTGEGYEQYF.

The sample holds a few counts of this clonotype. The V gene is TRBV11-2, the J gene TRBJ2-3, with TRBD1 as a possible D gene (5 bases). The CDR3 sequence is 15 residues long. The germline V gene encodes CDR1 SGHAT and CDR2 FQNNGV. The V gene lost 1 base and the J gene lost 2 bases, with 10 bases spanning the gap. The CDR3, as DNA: TGTGCCAGCAGCTTAGTACTGACAGCCACAGATACGCAGTATTTT. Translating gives CASSLVLTATDTQYF.

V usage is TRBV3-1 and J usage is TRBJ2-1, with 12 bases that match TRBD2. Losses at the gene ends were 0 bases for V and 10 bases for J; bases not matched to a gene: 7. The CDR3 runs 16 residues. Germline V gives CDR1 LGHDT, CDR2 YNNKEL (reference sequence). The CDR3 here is CASSQDLTSGRNEQFF. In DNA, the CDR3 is TGTGCCAGCAGCCAAGATCTGACTAGCGGGAGAAACGAGCAGTTCTTC.

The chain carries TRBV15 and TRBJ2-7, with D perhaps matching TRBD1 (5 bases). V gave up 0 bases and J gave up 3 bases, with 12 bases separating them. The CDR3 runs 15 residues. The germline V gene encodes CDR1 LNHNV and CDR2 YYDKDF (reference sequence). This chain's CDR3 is CATSRDPRGRYEQYF. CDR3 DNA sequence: TGTGCCACCAGCAGAGATCCTAGGGGCCGCTACGAGCAGTACTTC.

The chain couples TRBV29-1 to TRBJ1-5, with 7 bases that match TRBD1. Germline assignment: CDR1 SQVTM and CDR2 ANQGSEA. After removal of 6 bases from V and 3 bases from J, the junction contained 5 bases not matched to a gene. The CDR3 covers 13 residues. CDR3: CSVAQGLNQPQHF. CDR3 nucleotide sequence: TGCAGCGTGGCACAGGGGCTCAATCAGCCCCAGCATTTT. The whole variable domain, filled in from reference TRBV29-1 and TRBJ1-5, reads SAVISQKPSRDICQRGTSLTIQCQVDSQVTMMFWYRQQPGQSLTLIATANQGSEATYESGFVIDKFPISRPNLTFSTLTVSNMSPEDSSIYLCSVAQGLNQPQHFGDGTRLSIL.

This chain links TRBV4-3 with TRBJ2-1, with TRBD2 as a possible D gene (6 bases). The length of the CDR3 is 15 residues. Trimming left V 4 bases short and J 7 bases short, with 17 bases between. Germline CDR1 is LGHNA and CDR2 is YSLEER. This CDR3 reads CASSPEGLRGNEQFF. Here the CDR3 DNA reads TGCGCCAGCAGCCCAGAAGGCTTGCGGGGAAATGAGCAGTTCTTC.

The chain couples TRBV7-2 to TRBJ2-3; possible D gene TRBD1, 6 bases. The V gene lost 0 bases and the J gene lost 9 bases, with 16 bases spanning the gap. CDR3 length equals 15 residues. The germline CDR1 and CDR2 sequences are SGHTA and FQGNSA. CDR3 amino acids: CASSLAATQGWTQYF. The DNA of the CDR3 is TGTGCCAGCAGCTTAGCAGCCACACAGGGATGGACGCAGTATTTT.

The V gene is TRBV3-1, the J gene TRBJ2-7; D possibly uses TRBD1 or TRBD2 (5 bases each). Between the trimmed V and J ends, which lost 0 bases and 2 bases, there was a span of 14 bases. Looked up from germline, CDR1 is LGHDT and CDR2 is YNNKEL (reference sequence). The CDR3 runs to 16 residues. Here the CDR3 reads CASSQEEGRPPYEQYF. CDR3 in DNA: TGTGCCAGCAGCCAAGAAGAGGGGCGGCCCCCCTACGAGCAGTACTTC.